The 4 T cell receptor beta chains listed next were all sequenced from one sample in a study of beta chain features in type 1 diabetes. Study results and limitations: There was a moderate but significant shortening of TCRB CDR3s in all four CD4+ subsets of Type 1 diabetes patients.

What these receptors recognize is not known. Sequenced material consisted of expressed TCRB transcripts (all of the isolated RNA was reverse transcribed). This table comes from immunoSEQ multiplex PCR, and its TCRdb copy is limited to in-frame clones, with some not included. The sample has approximately 280,000 clones, over 14% seen once. The sequencing input was naive CD4+ T cells from blood. The receptors were gathered from a man aged 18 to 30 with type 1 diabetes.

This clone was detected a few times. This chain links TRBV4-3 with TRBJ1-2; D gene unclear. The CDR3 spans 14 residues. Germline V gene lookup returns CDR1 LGHNA and CDR2 YSLEER. Trimming removed 0 bases from V and 3 bases from J, with 8 bases in between. The CDR3 loop reads CASSQDHTDYGYTF. The CDR3 region has the DNA TGCGCCAGCAGCCAAGATCACACAGACTATGGCTACACCTTC.

V usage is TRBV7-2 and J usage is TRBJ2-3; unclear D gene. The germline V and J ends were trimmed by 2 bases and 9 bases, with 15 bases remaining between them. The CDR3 covers 14 residues. CDR1 is SGHTA and CDR2 is FQGNSA in the germline V gene. The CDR3 DNA reads TGTGCCAGCAGCTTAAAGGCTAGTACGGCAACGCAGTATTTT. This gives the protein CASSLKASTATQYF.

This clone was seen a few times. This chain joins TRBV6-5 and TRBJ2-5; the D gene is possibly TRBD1 (5 bases). V lost 6 bases and J lost 5, with 19 bases in between. CDR3 size: 15 residues. CDR1 is MNHEY, CDR2 SVGAGI, per germline. The CDR3 region is CASRLNVIAGETQYF. The CDR3 DNA is TGTGCCAGCAGACTGAACGTCATAGCAGGGGAGACCCAGTACTTC.

This clone was observed a few times. This chain uses TRBV18 with TRBJ2-7, with 7 bases identical to TRBD2. The CDR3 is 13 amino acids. CDR1 and CDR2 (germline): KGHSH, LQKENI. V lost 5 bases and J lost 7; bases outside the gene matches: 8. CDR3 sequence reads: CASSTREGWEQYF. As DNA, the CDR3 is TGTGCCAGCTCAACCAGGGAGGGTTGGGAGCAGTACTTC.